This is a list of T cell receptor beta chains from one sample in a study of technical replicates of blood from a handful of donors. TCRdb's table, derived via immunoSEQ multiplex PCR, lists solely in-frame clones and lacks some. The sample holds 84,000 or so clones, roughly 94% seen once. The sample consisted of T cells isolated from PBMCs. These TCRs come from a human donor in good health. CDR3s include the opening cysteine and the closing phenylalanine or tryptophan. Each record gives: clone size, D gene, V gene, J gene, CDR3 protein, CDR3 DNA. D genes are given only for firm matches. Size is stated for part of the rows, as once, few or many counts, or as a class when the clone is expanded.

>-|TRBD1|TRBV28|TRBJ2-7
CASRYYGTGSGEQYF
TGTGCCAGCAGGTACTATGGGACAGGGTCGGGCGAGCAGTACTTC
>-|-|TRBV5-1|TRBJ1-1
CASSLEAGETEAFF
TGCGCCAGCAGCTTGGAGGCAGGGGAGACTGAAGCTTTCTTT
>-|-|TRBV18|TRBJ2-7
CASSPRQEKEQYF
TGTGCCAGCTCACCACGACAGGAGAAGGAGCAGTACTTC
>-|TRBD1|TRBV28|TRBJ2-1
CASISGGPPRNEQFF
TGTGCCAGCATCTCAGGGGGCCCGCCCCGCAATGAGCAGTTCTTC
>-|-|TRBV2|TRBJ2-2
CASSWTGISGELFF
TGTGCCAGCAGTTGGACCGGGATATCCGGGGAGCTGTTTTTT
>-|TRBD1|TRBV5-1|TRBJ2-7
CASRTRTGEDEQYF
TGCGCCAGCAGAACAAGGACAGGGGAGGACGAGCAGTACTTC
>-|-|TRBV11-3|TRBJ2-7
CASSSGSTGEQYF
TGTGCCAGCAGCTCCGGGAGTACGGGGGAGCAGTACTTC
>-|-|TRBV6-6|TRBJ2-1
CASTGNLYNEQFF
TGTGCCAGCACCGGTAACCTATACAATGAGCAGTTCTTC
>-|-|TRBV5-8|TRBJ1-5
CASILGAGSNQPQHF
TGTGCCAGCATCTTGGGGGCAGGGAGCAATCAGCCCCAGCATTTT
>once|TRBD1|TRBV18|TRBJ2-7
CASSLTPGQGTSEQYF
TGTGCCAGCTCCCTCACACCGGGACAGGGAACATCCGAGCAGTACTTC
>-|-|TRBV19|TRBJ1-5
CASTQAEMQPQHF
TGTGCCAGTACCCAGGCTGAAATGCAGCCCCAGCATTTT